This T cell receptor (beta chain) was recorded in a study of tumor-infiltrating lymphocytes in oesophageal squamous cell carcinoma. Via MiXCR, TCRdb re-called the PCR reads, giving one row per CDR3 protein. The repertoire holds about 19,000 distinct CDR3 sequences, with roughly 41% as singletons. Germline CDR1 and CDR2: MDHEN and SYDVKM. With termini counted, the CDR3 has 17 amino acids. For this clonotype: The CDR3 does not close with the conserved phenylalanine or tryptophan, likely indicating a read error. Because the CDR3's place on the DNA is in doubt, the DNA is left out and the CDR3 is given as listed by TCRdb.

Specimen: esophageal tumor tissue. The chain joins TRBV28 to TRBJ2-1; the D segment call TRBD1 is taken from the table without a DNA check. The clonotype comes from a male donor with esophageal squamous cell carcinoma. CDR3 protein: CASTLYLGGNYEQYFGS.